This T cell receptor beta chain is drawn from a study of T cells in Graves' hyperthyroidism and ophthalmopathy. RNA transcripts served as the template for amplifying TCR beta CDR3 regions. During a first-round RT-PCR of the TCR CDR3, the HTBI primer set was used. TCRdb analysed the multiplex PCR reads with MiXCR anew, one entry per CDR3 protein. Here the sample spans 500,000 to 750,000 distinct CDR3 sequences, 40% to 55% being singletons. This CDR3 has 12 residues. V was clipped by 6 bases and J by 3 bases, with 9 bases between them. The germline V gene encodes CDR1 KGHSH and CDR2 LQKENI. The TCR was taken from a woman aged 18-35 years with Graves' hyperthyroidism. The rearrangement uses TRBV18 and TRBJ2-7; possible D gene TRBD1, 6 bases. Input material: peripheral blood or thyroid tissue (not recorded which). CDR3 amino acids: CASSGTRYEQYF. The CDR3 coding sequence is TGTGCCAGCTCGGGGACACGCTACGAGCAGTACTTC.